These 7 T cell receptor beta chains were all obtained from the same sample, sequenced in a study of blood T cell repertoires in COVID-19. Sequenced by immunoSEQ multiplex PCR; TCRdb stores in-frame clones only, minus some. The data show tens of thousands of clones, around 75% seen once. The sample consisted of peripheral blood. The receptors originated from a man aged 65 to 79 with COVID-19, enrolled during active disease.

This chain links TRBV6-2 or TRBV6-3 with TRBJ1-1; possibly TRBD1 for D (6 bases). The V gene lost 3 bases and the J gene lost 0 bases, with 8 bases spanning the gap. This CDR3 is built from 14 residues. Germline CDR1 reads MNHEY; CDR2 reads SVGEGT. CDR3 sequence: CASSYQGMNTEAFF. DNA for the CDR3: TGTGCCAGCAGTTATCAGGGGATGAACACTGAAGCTTTCTTT.

V and J are TRBV6-5 and TRBJ2-7; TRBD2 might be the D (5 bases). The ends were cut back, 6 bases at V and 3 bases at J, with 15 bases in the middle. CDR1 is MNHEY, CDR2 SVGAGI, per germline. This CDR3 has 14 amino acids. CDR3 region: CASRPSRGIYEQYF. In DNA, the CDR3 is TGTGCCAGCAGGCCCTCGAGAGGGATCTACGAGCAGTACTTC.

This rearrangement joins TRBV7-9 to TRBJ1-4; TRBD1 matches at 7 bases. V lost 5 bases and J lost 10; bases outside the gene matches: 7. The germline gives CDR1 SEHNR, CDR2 FQNEAQ (reference sequence). The CDR3 has 13 residues. The CDR3 loop reads CASSREQGLKLFF. The CDR3 coding sequence is TGTGCCAGCAGCAGAGAACAGGGGTTAAAACTGTTTTTT. Supplemented by reference TRBV7-9 and TRBJ1-4, the full variable domain reads DTGVSQNPRHKITKRGQNVTFRCDPISEHNRLYWYRQTLGQGPEFLTYFQNEAQLEKSRLLSDRFSAERPKGSFSTLEIQRTEQGDSAMYLCASSREQGLKLFFGSGTQLSVL.

The V and J genes are TRBV4-2 and TRBJ2-1; 9 positions match TRBD2. The CDR3 consists of 15 residues. The V segment lost 0 bases and the J segment 9 bases; nucleotides outside the gene matches: 6. Germline V lookup: CDR1 LGHNA, CDR2 YNFKEQ. The CDR3 DNA follows: TGTGCCAGCAGCCAAGAAAGTAGCGGGGGTGGTGAGCAGTTCTTC. Its protein product is CASSQESSGGGEQFF.

A single count supports this clone. This chain's CDR3 is CASSQESAGEQFF. The CDR3, as DNA: TGCGCCAGCAGCCAAGAGTCCGCCGGGGAGCAGTTCTTC. The chain links TRBV4-3 to TRBJ2-1; D uncertain. V lost 0 bases and J 10 bases, leaving 10 bases between the germline ends. This CDR3 has 13 amino acids. Germline-derived CDR1 and CDR2 are LGHNA and YSLEER.

The rearrangement links TRBV5-1 to TRBJ1-4, with no clear D. The CDR3 has 14 amino acids. CDR1 SGHRS and CDR2 YFSETQ come from the germline V gene. Trimming left V 0 bases short and J 4 bases short, with 7 bases between. CDR3 amino acids: CASSLDSFNEKLFF. The CDR3, as DNA: TGCGCCAGCAGCTTGGACAGCTTTAATGAAAAACTGTTTTTT.

J is TRBJ2-1 and V is TRBV28; 8 positions agree with TRBD2. J gave up 5 bases and V 1 base, and 1 base lay outside the gene matches. Germline V gene data show CDR1 as MDHEN and CDR2 as SYDVKM. This CDR3 has 14 amino acids. The CDR3 bases are TGTGCCAGCAGTTTATTACTAGCGGACAATGAGCAGTTCTTC. As protein: CASSLLLADNEQFF.